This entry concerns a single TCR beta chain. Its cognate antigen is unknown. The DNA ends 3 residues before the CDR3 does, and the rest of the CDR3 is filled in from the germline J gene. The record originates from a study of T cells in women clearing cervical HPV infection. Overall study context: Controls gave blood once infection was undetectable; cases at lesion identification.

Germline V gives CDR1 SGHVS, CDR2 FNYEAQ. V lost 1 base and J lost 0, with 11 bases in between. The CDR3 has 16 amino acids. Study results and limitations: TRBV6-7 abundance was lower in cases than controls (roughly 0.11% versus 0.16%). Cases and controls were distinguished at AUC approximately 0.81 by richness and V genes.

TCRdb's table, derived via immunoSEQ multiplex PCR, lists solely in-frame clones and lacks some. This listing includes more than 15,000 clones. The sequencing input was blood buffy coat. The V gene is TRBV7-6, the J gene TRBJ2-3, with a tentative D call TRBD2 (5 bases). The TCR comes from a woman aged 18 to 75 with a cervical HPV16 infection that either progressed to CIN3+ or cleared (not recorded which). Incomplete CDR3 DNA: TGTGCCAGCAGCTTAGGGACTTTCCCTAGCACAGATACG. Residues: CASSLGTFPSTDT. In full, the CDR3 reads CASSLGTFPSTDTQYF.